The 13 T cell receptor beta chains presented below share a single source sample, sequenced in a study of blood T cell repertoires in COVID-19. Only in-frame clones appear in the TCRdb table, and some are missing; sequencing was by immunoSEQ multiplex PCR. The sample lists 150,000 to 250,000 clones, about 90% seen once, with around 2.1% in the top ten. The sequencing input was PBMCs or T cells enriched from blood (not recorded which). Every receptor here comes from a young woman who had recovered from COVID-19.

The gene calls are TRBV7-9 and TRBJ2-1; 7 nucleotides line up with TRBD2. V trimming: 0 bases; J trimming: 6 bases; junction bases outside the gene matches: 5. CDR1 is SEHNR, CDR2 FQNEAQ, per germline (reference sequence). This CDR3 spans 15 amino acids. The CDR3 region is CASSLAGGISNEQFF. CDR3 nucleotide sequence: TGTGCCAGCAGCTTAGCGGGAGGGATATCCAATGAGCAGTTCTTC.

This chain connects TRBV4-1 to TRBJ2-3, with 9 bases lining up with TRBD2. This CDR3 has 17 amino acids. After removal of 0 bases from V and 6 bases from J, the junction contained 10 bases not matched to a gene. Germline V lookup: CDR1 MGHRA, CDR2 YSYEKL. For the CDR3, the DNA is TGCGCCAGCAGCCAAGATATCGAGGAGAGCGGGAGGGATACGCAGTATTTT. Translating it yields CASSQDIEESGRDTQYF.

CDR3 in DNA: TGCGCCAGCAGCGCCCGGGACCAGGGGCAGAATGAGCAGTTCTTC. Translating gives CASSARDQGQNEQFF. J is TRBJ2-1 and V is TRBV5-1; D possibly corresponds to TRBD1 (6 bases). Germline V gene sequence: CDR1 SGHRS, CDR2 YFSETQ. V was trimmed by 4 bases and J by 7 bases, leaving 18 bases between them. The CDR3 length is 15 residues.

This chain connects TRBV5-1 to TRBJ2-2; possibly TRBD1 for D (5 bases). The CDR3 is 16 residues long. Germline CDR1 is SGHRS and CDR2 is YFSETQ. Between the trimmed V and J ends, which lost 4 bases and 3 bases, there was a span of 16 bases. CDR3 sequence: CASSDDSVGDTGELFF. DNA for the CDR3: TGCGCCAGCAGCGACGACAGTGTTGGGGACACCGGGGAGCTGTTTTTT.

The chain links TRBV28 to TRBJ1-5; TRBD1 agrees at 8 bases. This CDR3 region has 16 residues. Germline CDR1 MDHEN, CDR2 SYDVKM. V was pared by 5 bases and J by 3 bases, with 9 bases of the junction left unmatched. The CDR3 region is CASSPTPDRVNQPQHF. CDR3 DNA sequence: TGTGCCAGCAGTCCAACCCCGGACAGGGTCAATCAGCCCCAGCATTTT.

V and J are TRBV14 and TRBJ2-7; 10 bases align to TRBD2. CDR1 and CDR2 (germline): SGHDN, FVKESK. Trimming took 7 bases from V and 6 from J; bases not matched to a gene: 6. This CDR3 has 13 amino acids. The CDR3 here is CASTWASGSEQYF. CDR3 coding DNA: TGTGCCAGCACCTGGGCTAGCGGGAGCGAGCAGTACTTC.

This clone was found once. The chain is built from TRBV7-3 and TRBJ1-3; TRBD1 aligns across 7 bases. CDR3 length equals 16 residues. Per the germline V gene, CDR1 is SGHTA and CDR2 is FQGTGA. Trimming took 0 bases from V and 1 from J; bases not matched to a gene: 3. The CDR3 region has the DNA TGTGCCAGCAGCTTAACCCCGACAGGGTCTGGAAACACCATATATTTT. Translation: CASSLTPTGSGNTIYF.

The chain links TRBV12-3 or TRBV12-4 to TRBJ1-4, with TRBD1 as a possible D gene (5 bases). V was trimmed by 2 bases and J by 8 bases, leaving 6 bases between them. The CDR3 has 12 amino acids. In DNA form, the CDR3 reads TGTGCCAGCAGTTTACAGGGAGAAAAACTGTTTTTT. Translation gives CASSLQGEKLFF.

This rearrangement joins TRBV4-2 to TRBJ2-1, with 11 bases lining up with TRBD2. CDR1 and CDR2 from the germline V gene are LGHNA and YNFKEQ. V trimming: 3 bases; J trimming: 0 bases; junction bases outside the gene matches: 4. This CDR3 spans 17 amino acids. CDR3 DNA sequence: TGTGCCAGCAGCCATCTCGGGACTAGCGGCTCCTACAATGAGCAGTTCTTC. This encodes CASSHLGTSGSYNEQFF.

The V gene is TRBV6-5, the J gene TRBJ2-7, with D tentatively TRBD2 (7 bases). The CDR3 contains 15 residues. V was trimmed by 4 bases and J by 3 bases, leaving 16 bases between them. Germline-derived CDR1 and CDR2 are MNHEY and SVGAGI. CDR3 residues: CASSSGRGPHYEQYF. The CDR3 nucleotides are TGTGCCAGCAGTTCGGGGCGGGGGCCCCACTACGAGCAGTACTTC.

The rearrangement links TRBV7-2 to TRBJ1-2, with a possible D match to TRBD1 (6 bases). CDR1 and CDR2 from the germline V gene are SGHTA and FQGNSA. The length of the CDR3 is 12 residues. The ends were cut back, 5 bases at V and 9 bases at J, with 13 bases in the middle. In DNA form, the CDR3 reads TGTGCCAGCAGCCGCCTGGACAGACGCTACACCTTC. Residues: CASSRLDRRYTF.

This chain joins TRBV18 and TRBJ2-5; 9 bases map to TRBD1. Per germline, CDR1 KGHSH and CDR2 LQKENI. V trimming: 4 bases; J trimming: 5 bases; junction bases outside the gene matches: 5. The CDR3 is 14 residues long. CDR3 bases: TGTGCCAGCTCACTACAGGGGGCCGAGGAGACCCAGTACTTC. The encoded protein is CASSLQGAEETQYF.

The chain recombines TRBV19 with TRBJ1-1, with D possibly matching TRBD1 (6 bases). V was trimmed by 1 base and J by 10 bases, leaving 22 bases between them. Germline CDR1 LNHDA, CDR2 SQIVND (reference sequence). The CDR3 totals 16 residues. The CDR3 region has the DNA TGTGCCAGTAGTATAGGGGCTTCGACAGGAGATGTCGGAGCTTTCTTT. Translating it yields CASSIGASTGDVGAFF.